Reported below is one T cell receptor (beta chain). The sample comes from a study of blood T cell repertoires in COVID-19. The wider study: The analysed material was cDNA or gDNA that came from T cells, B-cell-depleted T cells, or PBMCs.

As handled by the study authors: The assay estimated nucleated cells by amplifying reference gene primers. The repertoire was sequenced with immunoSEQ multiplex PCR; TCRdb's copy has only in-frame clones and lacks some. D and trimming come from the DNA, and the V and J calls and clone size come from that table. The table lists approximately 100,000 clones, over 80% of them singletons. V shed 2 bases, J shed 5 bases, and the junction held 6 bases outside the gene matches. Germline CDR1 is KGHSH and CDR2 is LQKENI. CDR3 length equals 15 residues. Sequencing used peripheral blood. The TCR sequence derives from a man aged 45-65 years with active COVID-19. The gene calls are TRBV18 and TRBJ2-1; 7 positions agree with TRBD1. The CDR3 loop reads CASSPTGATHNEQFF. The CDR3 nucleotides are TGTGCCAGCTCACCAACAGGGGCTACCCACAATGAGCAGTTCTTC.